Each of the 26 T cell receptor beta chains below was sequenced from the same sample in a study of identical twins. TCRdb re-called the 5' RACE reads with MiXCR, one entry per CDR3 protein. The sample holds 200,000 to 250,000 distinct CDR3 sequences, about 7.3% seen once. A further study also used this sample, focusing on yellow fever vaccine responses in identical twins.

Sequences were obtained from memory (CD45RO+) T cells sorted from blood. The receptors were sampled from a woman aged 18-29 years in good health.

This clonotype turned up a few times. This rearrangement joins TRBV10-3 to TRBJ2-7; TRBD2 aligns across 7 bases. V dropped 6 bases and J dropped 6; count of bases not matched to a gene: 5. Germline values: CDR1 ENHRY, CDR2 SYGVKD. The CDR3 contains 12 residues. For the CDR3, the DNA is TGTGCCATCAGGGACTCGGGGGGCGAGCAGTACGTC. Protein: CAIRDSGGEQYV.

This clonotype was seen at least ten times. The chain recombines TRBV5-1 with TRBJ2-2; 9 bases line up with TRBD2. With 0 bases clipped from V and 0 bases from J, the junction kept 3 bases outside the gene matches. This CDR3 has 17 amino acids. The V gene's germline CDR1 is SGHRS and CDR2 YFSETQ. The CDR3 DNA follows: TGCGCCAGCAGCTTGGCGACTAGCGGAGCGAACACCGGGGAGCTGTTTTTT. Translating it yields CASSLATSGANTGELFF. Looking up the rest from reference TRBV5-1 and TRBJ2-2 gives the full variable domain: KAGVTQTPRYLIKTRGQQVTLSCSPISGHRSVSWYQQTPGQGLQFLFEYFSETQRNKGNFPGRFSGRQFSNSRSEMNVSTLELGDSALYLCASSLATSGANTGELFFGEGSRLTVL.

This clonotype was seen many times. CDR3 bases: TGCGCCAGCAGCTGGCCCGAGACTAGCAAGGGTGAGCAGTTCTTC. It translates to CASSWPETSKGEQFF. This chain connects TRBV5-1 to TRBJ2-1, with 7 bases identical to TRBD2. Unmatched junction bases numbered 12, after V lost 3 bases and J lost 9 bases. CDR1 is SGHRS and CDR2 is YFSETQ in the germline V gene. The CDR3 contains 15 residues.

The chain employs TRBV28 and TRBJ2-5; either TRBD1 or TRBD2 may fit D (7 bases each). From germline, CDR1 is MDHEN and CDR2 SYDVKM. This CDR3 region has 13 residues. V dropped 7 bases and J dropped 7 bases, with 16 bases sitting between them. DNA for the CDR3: TGTGCCAGCACCTTACAGGGGAGGGGGACCCAGTACTTC. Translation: CASTLQGRGTQYF. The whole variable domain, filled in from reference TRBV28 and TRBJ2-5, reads DVKVTQSSRYLVKRTGEKVFLECVQDMDHENMFWYRQDPGLGLRLIYFSYDVKMKEKGDIPEGYSVSREKKERFSLILESASTNQTSMYLCASTLQGRGTQYFGPGTRLLVL.

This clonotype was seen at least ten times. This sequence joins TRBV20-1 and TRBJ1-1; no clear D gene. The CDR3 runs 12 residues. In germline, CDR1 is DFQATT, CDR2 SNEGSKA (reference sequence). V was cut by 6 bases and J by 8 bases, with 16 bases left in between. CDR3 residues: CSAHLRGAEAFF. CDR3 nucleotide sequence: TGCAGTGCCCACCTTCGGGGAGCGGAAGCTTTCTTT.

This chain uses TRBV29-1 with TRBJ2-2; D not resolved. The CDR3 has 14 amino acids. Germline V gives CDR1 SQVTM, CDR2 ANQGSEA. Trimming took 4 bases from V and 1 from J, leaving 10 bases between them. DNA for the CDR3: TGCAGCGTTGTAGATAGCTTGAACACCGGGGAGCTGTTTTTT. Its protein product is CSVVDSLNTGELFF.

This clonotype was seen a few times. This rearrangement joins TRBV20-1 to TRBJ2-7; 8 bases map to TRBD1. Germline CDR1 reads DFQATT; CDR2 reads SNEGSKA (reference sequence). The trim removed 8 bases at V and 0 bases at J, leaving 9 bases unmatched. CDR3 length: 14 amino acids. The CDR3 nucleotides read TGCAGTCTCAGGGGGCTGAGGAGCTCCTACGAGCAGTACGTC. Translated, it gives CSLRGLRSSYEQYV.

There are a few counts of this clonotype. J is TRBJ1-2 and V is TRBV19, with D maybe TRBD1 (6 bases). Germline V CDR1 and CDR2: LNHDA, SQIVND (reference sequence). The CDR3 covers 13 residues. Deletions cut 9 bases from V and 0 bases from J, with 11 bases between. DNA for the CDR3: TGTGCCAGCTCGGACAGACCTAACTATGGCTACACCTTC. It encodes CASSDRPNYGYTF.

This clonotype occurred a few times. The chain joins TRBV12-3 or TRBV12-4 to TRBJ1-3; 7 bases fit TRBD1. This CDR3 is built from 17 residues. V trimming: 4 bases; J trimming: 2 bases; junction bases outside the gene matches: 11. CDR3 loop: CASSSTAGTATGNTIYF. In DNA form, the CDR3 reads TGTGCCAGCAGTTCAACGGCCGGGACAGCTACTGGAAACACCATATATTTT.

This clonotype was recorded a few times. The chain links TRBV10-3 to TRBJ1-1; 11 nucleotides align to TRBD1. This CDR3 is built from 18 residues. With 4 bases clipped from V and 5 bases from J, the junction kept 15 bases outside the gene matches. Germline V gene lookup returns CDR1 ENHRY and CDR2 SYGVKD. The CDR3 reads CAISVKGQGGSLGTEAFF. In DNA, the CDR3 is TGTGCCATCAGTGTAAAGGGACAGGGGGGTTCATTGGGAACTGAAGCTTTCTTT.

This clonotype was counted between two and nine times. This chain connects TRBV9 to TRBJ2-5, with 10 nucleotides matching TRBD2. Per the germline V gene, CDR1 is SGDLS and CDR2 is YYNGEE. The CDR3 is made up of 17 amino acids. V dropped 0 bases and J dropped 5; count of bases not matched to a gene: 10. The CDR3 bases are TGTGCCAGCAGCGTAGGGGCTAGCGGGAGCGTTTTGGAGACCCAGTACTTC. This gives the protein CASSVGASGSVLETQYF.

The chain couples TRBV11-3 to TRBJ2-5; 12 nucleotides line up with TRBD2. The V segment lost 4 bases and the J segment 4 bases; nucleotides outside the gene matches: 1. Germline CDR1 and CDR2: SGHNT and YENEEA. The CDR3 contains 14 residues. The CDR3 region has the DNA TGTGCCAGCAGCTCGACTAGCGGGAGAGAGACCCAGTACTTC. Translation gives CASSSTSGRETQYF.

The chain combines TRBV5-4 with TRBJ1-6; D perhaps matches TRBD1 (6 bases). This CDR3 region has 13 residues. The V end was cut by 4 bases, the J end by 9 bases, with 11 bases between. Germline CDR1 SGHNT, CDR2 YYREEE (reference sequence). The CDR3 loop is CASSRDKGSPLHF. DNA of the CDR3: TGTGCCAGCAGCCGGGACAAGGGTTCACCCCTCCACTTT.

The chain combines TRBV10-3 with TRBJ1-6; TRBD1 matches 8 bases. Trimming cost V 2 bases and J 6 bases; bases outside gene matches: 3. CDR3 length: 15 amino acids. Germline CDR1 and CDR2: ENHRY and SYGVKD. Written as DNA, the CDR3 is TGTGCCATCAGTGAGGGGACAGGTGGTAATTCACCCCTCCACTTT. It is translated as CAISEGTGGNSPLHF.

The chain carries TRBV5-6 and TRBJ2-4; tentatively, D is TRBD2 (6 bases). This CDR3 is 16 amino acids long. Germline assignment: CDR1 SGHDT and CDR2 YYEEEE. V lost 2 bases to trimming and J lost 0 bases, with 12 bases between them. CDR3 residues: CASSFGGTLAKNIQYF. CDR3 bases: TGTGCCAGCAGCTTTGGGGGGACCTTAGCCAAAAACATTCAGTACTTC.

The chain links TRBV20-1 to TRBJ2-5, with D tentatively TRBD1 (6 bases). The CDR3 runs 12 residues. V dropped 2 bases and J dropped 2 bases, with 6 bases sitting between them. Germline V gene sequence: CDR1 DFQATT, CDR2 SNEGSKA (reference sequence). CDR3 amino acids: CSARRGQETQYF. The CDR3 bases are TGCAGTGCTAGAAGGGGGCAAGAGACCCAGTACTTC.

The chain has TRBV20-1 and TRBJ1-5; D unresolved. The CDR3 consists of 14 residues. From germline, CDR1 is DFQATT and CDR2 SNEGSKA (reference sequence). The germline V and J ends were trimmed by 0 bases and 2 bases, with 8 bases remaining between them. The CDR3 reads CSARESLGNQPQHF. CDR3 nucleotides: TGCAGTGCTAGAGAATCGTTGGGCAATCAGCCCCAGCATTTT.

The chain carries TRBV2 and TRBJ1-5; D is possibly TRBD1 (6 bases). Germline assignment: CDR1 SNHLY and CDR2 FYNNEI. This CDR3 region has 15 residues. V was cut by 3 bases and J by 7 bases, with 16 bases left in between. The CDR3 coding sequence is TGTGCCAGCAGTGAGGGCAGGGGTAAGGGGCAGCCCCAGCATTTT. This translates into CASSEGRGKGQPQHF.

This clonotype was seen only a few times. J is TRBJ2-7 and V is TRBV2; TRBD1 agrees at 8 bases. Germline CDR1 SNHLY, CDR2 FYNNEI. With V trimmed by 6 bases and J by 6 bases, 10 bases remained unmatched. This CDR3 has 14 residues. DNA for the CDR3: TGTGCCAGCAGACAAGGACAGGGAGTGTCCGAGCAGTACTTC. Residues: CASRQGQGVSEQYF.

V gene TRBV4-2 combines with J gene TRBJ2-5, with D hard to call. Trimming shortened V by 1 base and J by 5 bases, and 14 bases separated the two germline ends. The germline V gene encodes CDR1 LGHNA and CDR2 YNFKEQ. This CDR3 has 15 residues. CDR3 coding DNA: TGTGCCAGCAGCCAAGGGGGTGGTGGGTTCGAGACCCAGTACTTC. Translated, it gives CASSQGGGGFETQYF.

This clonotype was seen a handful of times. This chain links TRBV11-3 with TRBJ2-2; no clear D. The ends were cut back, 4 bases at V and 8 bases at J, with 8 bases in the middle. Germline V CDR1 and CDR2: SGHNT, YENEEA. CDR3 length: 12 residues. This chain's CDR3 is CASSSSRGELFF. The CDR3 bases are TGTGCCAGCAGCTCAAGCCGGGGGGAGCTGTTTTTT.

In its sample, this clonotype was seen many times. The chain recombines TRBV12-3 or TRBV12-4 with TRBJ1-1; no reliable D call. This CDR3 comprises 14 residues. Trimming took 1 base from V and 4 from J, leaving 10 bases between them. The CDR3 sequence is CASSLVGWGTEAFF. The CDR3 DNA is TGTGCCAGCAGTTTAGTCGGTTGGGGCACTGAAGCTTTCTTT.

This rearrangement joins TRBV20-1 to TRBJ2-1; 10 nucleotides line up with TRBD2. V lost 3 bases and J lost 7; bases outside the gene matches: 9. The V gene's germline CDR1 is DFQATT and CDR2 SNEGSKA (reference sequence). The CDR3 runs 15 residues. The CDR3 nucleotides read TGCAGTGCTAGGATCCCAGCGGGAGGGGGAAATGAGCAGTTCTTC. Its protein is CSARIPAGGGNEQFF.

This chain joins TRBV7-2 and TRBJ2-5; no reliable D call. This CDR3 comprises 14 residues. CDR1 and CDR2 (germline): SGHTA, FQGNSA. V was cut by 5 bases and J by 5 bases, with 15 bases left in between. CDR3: CASSLTTVGETQYF. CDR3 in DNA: TGTGCCAGCAGCCTAACGACCGTGGGGGAGACCCAGTACTTC.

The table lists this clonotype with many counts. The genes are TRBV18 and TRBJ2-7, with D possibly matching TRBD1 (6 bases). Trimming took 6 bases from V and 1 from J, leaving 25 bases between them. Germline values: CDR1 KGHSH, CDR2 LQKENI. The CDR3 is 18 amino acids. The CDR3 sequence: CASSLARDTGLRSYEQYF. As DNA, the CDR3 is TGTGCCAGCTCGCTTGCCCGCGATACAGGGTTGCGTTCCTACGAGCAGTACTTC.

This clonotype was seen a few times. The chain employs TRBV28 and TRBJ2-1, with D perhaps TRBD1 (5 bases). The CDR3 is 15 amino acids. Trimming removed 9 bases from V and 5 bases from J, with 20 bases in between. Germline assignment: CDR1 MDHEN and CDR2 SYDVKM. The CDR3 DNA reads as TGTGCCAGTAGAGTCAGGGTACATGACAACAATGAGCAGTTCTTC. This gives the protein CASRVRVHDNNEQFF.